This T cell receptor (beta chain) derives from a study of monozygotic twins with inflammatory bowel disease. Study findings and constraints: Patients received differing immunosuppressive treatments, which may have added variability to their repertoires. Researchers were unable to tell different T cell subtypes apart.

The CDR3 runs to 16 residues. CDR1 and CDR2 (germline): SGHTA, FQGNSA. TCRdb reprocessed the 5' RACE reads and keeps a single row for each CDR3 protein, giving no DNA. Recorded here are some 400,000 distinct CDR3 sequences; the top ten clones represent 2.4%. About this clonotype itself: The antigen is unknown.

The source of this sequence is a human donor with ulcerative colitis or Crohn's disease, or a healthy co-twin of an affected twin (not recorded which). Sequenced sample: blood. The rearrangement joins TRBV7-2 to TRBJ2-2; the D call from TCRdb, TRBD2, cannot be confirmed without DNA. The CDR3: CASLGWSGLNTGELFF.